The 10 T cell receptor beta chains below all came from one sample that was sequenced in a study of T cells after yellow fever vaccination. MiXCR, run by TCRdb on the 5' RACE reads, gives a single entry per CDR3 protein. This table has a few hundred thousand distinct CDR3 sequences, 8.7% appearing once. The sample here was CD4+ T cells sorted from PBMCs, taken 5 days after the yellow fever booster vaccination. These receptors all come from a man aged 18 to 35 who received the YFV17D yellow fever vaccine.

This clonotype was seen more than once but under ten times. Sequence at one end of the junction differs from germline and may be a read error. The gene calls are TRBV4-2 and TRBJ2-7; D may be TRBD2 (6 bases). The CDR3 sequence is 11 residues long. Per germline, CDR1 LGHNA and CDR2 YNFKEQ. Here the CDR3 reads CASINFGREEF. The CDR3 coding sequence is TGTGCCAGCATCAATTTCGGCAGGGAGGAATTC.

This clonotype was counted at least ten times. This chain links TRBV18 with TRBJ1-5; D is perhaps TRBD1 (5 bases). V was shortened by 3 bases and J by 0 bases, with 9 bases between the two germline ends. CDR1 is KGHSH and CDR2 is LQKENI in the germline V gene. The CDR3 spans 15 residues. In nucleotides, the CDR3 is TGTGCCAGCTCACCTTCACAGGTTAGCAATCAGCCCCAGCATTTT. This translates into CASSPSQVSNQPQHF. Complete variable domain (other parts from reference TRBV18 and TRBJ1-5): NAGVMQNPRHLVRRRGQEARLRCSPMKGHSHVYWYRQLPEEGLKFMVYLQKENIIDESGMPKERFSAEFPKEGPSILRIQQVVRGDSAAYFCASSPSQVSNQPQHFGDGTRLSIL.

The chain's CDR3 is CASSIQRGAYNEQFF. CDR3 DNA: TGTGCCAGTAGTATCCAGCGGGGGGCTTACAATGAGCAGTTCTTC. This chain links TRBV19 with TRBJ2-1, with TRBD2 identical over 9 bases. CDR3 size: 15 residues. Germline lookup yields CDR1 LNHDA and CDR2 SQIVND (reference sequence). The junction had 4 bases not matched to a gene; V was cut back by 3 bases and J by 4 bases.

This clonotype was found a few times. The chain recombines TRBV7-9 with TRBJ2-7; 8 bases match TRBD1. The CDR3 runs to 15 residues. CDR1 and CDR2 from the germline V gene are SEHNR and FQNEAQ (reference sequence). The V and J ends lost 1 base and 6 bases, in that order; junction bases with no gene match: 8. CDR3: CASSLETGAKSEQYF. CDR3 sequence (DNA): TGTGCCAGCAGCTTAGAGACAGGGGCTAAGAGCGAGCAGTACTTC.

This chain joins TRBV7-2 and TRBJ2-2; 11 bases are shared with TRBD2. Germline trimming cut 5 bases from V and 7 bases from J; bases unmatched to any gene: 6. The germline gives CDR1 SGHTA, CDR2 FQGNSA. The CDR3 is 15 amino acids. CDR3 DNA: TGTGCCAGCAGCCCTAGCGGGGGGATTCACGGGGAGCTGTTTTTT. Its translation is CASSPSGGIHGELFF.

This chain links TRBV6-6 with TRBJ2-2, with a possible D match to TRBD1 (6 bases). CDR1 and CDR2 (germline): MNHNY, SVGAGI (reference sequence). CDR3 size: 14 residues. Trimming removed 10 bases at V and 1 base at J, with 13 bases between. CDR3 nucleotides: TGTGCCATGCAGGGGTTTATGAACACCGGGGAGCTGTTTTTT. The encoded protein is CAMQGFMNTGELFF.

This clonotype has a handful of counts. V gene TRBV7-2 combines with J gene TRBJ1-3; maybe TRBD1 (6 bases). The V and J ends lost 7 bases and 1 base respectively, with 11 bases between them. The CDR3 has 14 amino acids. CDR1 is SGHTA and CDR2 is FQGNSA in the germline V gene. CDR3 sequence (DNA): TGTGCCAGCACGCCAGGGGTTTCTGGAAACACCATATATTTT. This encodes CASTPGVSGNTIYF.

Only a few counts were recorded for this clonotype. The chain links TRBV7-2 to TRBJ2-1; D gene uncertain. Trimming left V 6 bases short and J 0 bases short, with 9 bases between. Germline V CDR1 and CDR2: SGHTA, FQGNSA. The CDR3 covers 14 residues. This CDR3 reads CASRVGDSYNEQFF. CDR3 bases: TGTGCCAGCAGAGTAGGTGACTCCTACAATGAGCAGTTCTTC.

This clonotype was observed many times. The chain couples TRBV7-9 to TRBJ2-5; D remains unclear. The germline V gene has CDR1 SEHNR and CDR2 FQNEAQ (reference sequence). The CDR3 runs to 12 residues. The germline V and J ends were trimmed by 1 base and 7 bases, with 7 bases remaining between them. The CDR3 coding sequence is TGTGCCAGCAGCTTAGATAAGGGGACCCAGTACTTC. Its protein is CASSLDKGTQYF.

The genes are TRBV5-1 and TRBJ2-7; D could derive from TRBD1 or TRBD2 (6 bases each). Trimming took off 0 bases at V and 0 bases at J, with 16 bases between the two ends. CDR1 is SGHRS, CDR2 YFSETQ, per germline. The CDR3 length is 17 residues. CDR3 coding DNA: TGCGCCAGCAGCTTGGGAGGGGGGCCTAATCTCTCCTACGAGCAGTACTTC. It translates to CASSLGGGPNLSYEQYF.